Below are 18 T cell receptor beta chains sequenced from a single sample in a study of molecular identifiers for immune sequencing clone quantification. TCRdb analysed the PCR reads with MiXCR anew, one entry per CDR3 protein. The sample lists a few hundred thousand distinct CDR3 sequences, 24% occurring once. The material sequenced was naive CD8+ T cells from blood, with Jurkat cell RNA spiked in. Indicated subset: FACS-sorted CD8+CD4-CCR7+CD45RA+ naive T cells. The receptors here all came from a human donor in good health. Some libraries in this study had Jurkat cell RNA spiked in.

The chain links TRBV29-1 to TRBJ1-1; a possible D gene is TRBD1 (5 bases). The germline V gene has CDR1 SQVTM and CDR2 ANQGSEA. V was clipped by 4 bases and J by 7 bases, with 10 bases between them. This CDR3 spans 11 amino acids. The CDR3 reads CSVVGQGEAFF. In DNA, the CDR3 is TGCAGCGTTGTTGGGCAGGGTGAAGCTTTCTTT. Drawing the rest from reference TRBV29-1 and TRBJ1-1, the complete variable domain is SAVISQKPSRDICQRGTSLTIQCQVDSQVTMMFWYRQQPGQSLTLIATANQGSEATYESGFVIDKFPISRPNLTFSTLTVSNMSPEDSSIYLCSVVGQGEAFFGQGTRLTVV.

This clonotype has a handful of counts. The CDR3 sequence: CASSLELGQENEQFF. The CDR3 DNA reads as TGTGCCAGCAGCCTTGAACTAGGGCAAGAGAATGAGCAGTTCTTC. The chain employs TRBV7-3 and TRBJ2-1; tentative D call: TRBD2 (5 bases). The CDR3 is 15 amino acids. The germline CDR1 and CDR2 sequences are SGHTA and FQGTGA. V lost 5 bases and J 7 bases, leaving 18 bases between the germline ends.

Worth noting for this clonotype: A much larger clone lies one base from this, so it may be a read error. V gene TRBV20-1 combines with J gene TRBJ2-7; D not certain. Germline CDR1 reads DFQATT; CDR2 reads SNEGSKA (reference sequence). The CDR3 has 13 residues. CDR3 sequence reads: CSARVADTYGQYF. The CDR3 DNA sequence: TGCAGTGCTAGAGTGGCAGATACCTACGGGCAGTACTTC.

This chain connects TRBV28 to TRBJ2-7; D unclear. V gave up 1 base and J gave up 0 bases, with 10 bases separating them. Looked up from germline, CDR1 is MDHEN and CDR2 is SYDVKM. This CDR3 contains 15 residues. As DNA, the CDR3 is TGTGCCAGCAGTTTATTCTACGACAACTCCTACGAGCAGTACTTC. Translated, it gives CASSLFYDNSYEQYF. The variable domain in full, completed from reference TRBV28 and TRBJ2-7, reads DVKVTQSSRYLVKRTGEKVFLECVQDMDHENMFWYRQDPGLGLRLIYFSYDVKMKEKGDIPEGYSVSREKKERFSLILESASTNQTSMYLCASSLFYDNSYEQYFGPGTRLTVT.

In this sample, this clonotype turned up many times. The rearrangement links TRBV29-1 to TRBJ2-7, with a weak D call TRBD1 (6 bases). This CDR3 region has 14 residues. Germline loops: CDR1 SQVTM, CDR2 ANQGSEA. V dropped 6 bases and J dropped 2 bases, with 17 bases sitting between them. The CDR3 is CSVEPEDSPYEQYF. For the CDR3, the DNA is TGCAGCGTCGAACCCGAGGACAGTCCCTACGAGCAGTACTTC.

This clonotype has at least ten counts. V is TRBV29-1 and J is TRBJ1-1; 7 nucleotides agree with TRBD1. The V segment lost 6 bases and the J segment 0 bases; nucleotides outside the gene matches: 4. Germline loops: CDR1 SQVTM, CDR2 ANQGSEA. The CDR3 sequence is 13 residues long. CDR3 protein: CSVVDRMNTEAFF. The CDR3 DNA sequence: TGCAGCGTCGTGGACAGGATGAACACTGAAGCTTTCTTT.

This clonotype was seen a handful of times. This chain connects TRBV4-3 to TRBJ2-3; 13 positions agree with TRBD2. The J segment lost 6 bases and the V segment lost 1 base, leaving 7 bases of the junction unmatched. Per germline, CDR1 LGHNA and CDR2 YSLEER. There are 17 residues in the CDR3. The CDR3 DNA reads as TGCGCCAGCAGCCAAGGCGACACTAGCGGGGGGGCGGATACGCAGTATTTT. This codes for CASSQGDTSGGADTQYF.

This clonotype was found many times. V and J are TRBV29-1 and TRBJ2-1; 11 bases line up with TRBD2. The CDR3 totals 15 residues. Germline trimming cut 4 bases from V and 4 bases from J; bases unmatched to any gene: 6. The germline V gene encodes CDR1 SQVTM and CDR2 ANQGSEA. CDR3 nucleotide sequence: TGCAGCGTTGCCGGGACTAGCGGTTATTACAATGAGCAGTTCTTC. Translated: CSVAGTSGYYNEQFF.

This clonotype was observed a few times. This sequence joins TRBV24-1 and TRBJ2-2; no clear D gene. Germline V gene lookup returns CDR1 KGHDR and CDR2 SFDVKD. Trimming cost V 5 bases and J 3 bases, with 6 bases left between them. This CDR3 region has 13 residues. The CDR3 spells CATSVGYTGELFF. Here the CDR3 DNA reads TGTGCCACCAGTGTGGGCTACACCGGGGAGCTGTTTTTT.

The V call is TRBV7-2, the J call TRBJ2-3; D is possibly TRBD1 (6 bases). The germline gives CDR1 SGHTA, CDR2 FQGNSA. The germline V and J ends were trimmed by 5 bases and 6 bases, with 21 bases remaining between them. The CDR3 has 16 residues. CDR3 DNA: TGTGCCAGCAGCGCTTACGCCGGGACATTAGCCGATACGCAGTATTTT. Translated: CASSAYAGTLADTQYF.

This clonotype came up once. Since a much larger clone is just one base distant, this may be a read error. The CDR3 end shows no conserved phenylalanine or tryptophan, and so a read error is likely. DNA for the CDR3: TGTGCCAGCAACCCCGGGGGGGCTGGTGATACGCAGTATTCT. This translates into CASNPGGAGDTQYS. The chain couples TRBV12-3 or TRBV12-4 to TRBJ2-3, with 8 nucleotides matching TRBD2. The CDR3 runs 14 residues. After removal of 7 bases from V and 6 bases from J, the junction contained 9 bases not matched to a gene.

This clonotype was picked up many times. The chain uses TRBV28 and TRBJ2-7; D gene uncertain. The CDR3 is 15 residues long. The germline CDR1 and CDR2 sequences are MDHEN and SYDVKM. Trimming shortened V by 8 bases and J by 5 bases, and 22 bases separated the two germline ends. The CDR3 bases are TGTGCCAGCCTGGGCCAGCCAGGCCTCAGCCACGAGCAGTACTTC. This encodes CASLGQPGLSHEQYF. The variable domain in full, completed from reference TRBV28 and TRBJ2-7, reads DVKVTQSSRYLVKRTGEKVFLECVQDMDHENMFWYRQDPGLGLRLIYFSYDVKMKEKGDIPEGYSVSREKKERFSLILESASTNQTSMYLCASLGQPGLSHEQYFGPGTRLTVT.

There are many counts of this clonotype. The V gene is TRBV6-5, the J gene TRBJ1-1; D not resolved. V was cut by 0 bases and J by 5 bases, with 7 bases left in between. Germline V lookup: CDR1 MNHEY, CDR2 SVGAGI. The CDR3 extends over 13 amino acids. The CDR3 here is CASSYSSATEAFF. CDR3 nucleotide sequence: TGTGCCAGCAGTTACTCCTCGGCGACTGAAGCTTTCTTT.

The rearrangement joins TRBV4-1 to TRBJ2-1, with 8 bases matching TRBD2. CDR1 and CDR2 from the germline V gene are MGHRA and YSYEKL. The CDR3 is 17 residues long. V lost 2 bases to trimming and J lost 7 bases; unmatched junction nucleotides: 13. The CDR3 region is CASSQTPGGLARNEQFF. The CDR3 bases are TGCGCCAGCAGCCAAACCCCCGGCGGACTAGCTCGGAATGAGCAGTTCTTC.

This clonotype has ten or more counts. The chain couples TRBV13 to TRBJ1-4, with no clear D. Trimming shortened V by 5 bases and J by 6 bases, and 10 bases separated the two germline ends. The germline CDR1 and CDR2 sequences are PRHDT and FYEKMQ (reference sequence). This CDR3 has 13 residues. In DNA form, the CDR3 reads TGTGCCAGCAGCACCGGCGGTGATGAAAAACTGTTTTTT. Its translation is CASSTGGDEKLFF.

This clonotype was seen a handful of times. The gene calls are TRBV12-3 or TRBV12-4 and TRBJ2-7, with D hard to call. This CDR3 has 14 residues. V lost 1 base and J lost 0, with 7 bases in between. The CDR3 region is CASSLEPSSYEQYF. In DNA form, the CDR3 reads TGTGCCAGCAGTTTAGAGCCGAGCTCCTACGAGCAGTACTTC.

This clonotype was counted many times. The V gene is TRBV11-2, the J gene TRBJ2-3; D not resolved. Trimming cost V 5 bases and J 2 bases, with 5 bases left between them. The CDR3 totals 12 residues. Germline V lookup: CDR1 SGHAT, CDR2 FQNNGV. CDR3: CASSLPTDTQYF. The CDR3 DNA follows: TGTGCCAGCAGCCTACCCACAGATACGCAGTATTTT.

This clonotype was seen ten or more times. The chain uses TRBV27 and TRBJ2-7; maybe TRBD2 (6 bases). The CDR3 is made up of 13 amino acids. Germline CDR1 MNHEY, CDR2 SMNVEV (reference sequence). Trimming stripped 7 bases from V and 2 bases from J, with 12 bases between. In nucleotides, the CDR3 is TGTGCCAGCAAAGAACGGGAGCCCTACGAGCAGTACTTC. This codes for CASKEREPYEQYF.